Listed below are T cell receptor beta chains from one sample, sequenced in a study of regulatory T cells in long-lasting Graves disease. Each CDR3 protein gets one entry after TCRdb re-called the multiplex PCR reads with MiXCR. The sample includes some 500,000 distinct CDR3 sequences, 15% to 20% seen only once; the top ten take around 25%. The data were also submitted as part of a second study, on T cells in Graves' hyperthyroidism and ophthalmopathy.

Sample: peripheral blood mononuclear cells (PBMCs), taken at new diagnosis, from a patient treated with antithyroid drugs. These TCRs come from a woman aged 40-65 years with Graves disease. Both conserved end residues are part of each CDR3. The D gene is left open where the match is weak. Rows give clone size only sometimes, using once, few, many, or a class for an expanded clone.

clone_size	d_call	v_call	j_call	cdr3_nt	cdr3_aa
.	TRBD2	TRBV7-3	TRBJ2-3	TGTGCCAGCAGCCCGGGACTAGCAGTAGATACGCAGTATTTT	CASSPGLAVDTQYF
.	TRBD1	TRBV15	TRBJ1-2	TGTGCCACCAGCAGAGGGGACAGGGGAAATGGCTACACCTTC	CATSRGDRGNGYTF
many	.	TRBV28	TRBJ2-5	TGTGCCAGCAGTTCCCTCGGGGAGACCCAGTACTTC	CASSSLGETQYF
many	TRBD1	TRBV10-3	TRBJ1-2	TGTGCCATCAGAACGGGACAGGGATTGGGTGGCTACACCTTC	CAIRTGQGLGGYTF
.	.	TRBV19	TRBJ1-1	TGTGCCAGTGGGTCCGGGATGAACACTGAAGCTTTCTTT	CASGSGMNTEAFF
many	.	TRBV7-8	TRBJ2-5	TGTGCCAGCAGCTTAGCGAAAGGGGTAACAGGGTTAGAGACCCAGTACTTC	CASSLAKGVTGLETQYF
.	.	TRBV6-2/TRBV6-3	TRBJ2-5	TGTGCCAGCAGTTACGCTACAGGGACCCAAGAGACCCAGTACTTC	CASSYATGTQETQYF
many	TRBD2	TRBV12-3/TRBV12-4	TRBJ2-7	TGTGCCAGCAGTTTACGGGGGGAAGGGTACGAGCAGTACTTC	CASSLRGEGYEQYF
.	.	TRBV3-1	TRBJ1-5	TGTGCCAGCAGCCAAGATCAGGAAGGGGATAATCAGCCCCAGCATTTT	CASSQDQEGDNQPQHF
many	.	TRBV12-3/TRBV12-4	TRBJ2-7	TGTGCCAGCAGTTTCGGACCCCAGGGCGAGCAGTACTTC	CASSFGPQGEQYF
few	.	TRBV5-1	TRBJ1-3	TGCGCCAGCAGCTTCAACGGATTCTCTGGAAACACCATATATTTT	CASSFNGFSGNTIYF
many	TRBD1	TRBV2	TRBJ1-1	TGTGCCAGCAGTCTCCGGACAGGGGAGAACACTGAAGCTTTCTTT	CASSLRTGENTEAFF
.	.	TRBV3-1	TRBJ2-7	TGTGCCAGCGGCCAAGAGGGAACTCTCCCGAGGGAGCAGTACTTC	CASGQEGTLPREQYF
many	.	TRBV14	TRBJ1-1	TGTGCCAGCAGCCAAGATCAAGGTACCAAGGCTTTCTTT	CASSQDQGTKAFF
many	TRBD1	TRBV9	TRBJ1-6	TGTGCCAGCAGCGTAATGACAGGGTCTTTGTCACCCCTCCACTTT	CASSVMTGSLSPLHF
many	.	TRBV12-3/TRBV12-4	TRBJ1-5	TGTGCCAGCAGTTTACAGACGGGGAATGGTCAGCCCCAGCATTTT	CASSLQTGNGQPQHF
many	TRBD2	TRBV7-9	TRBJ2-7	TGTGCCAGCAGCTACCTCAAACTAGCGGGGGACGCCTACGAGCAGTACTTC	CASSYLKLAGDAYEQYF
many	.	TRBV4-1	TRBJ2-7	TGCGCCAGCAGCCAAGGAGGCCGCCCCTACGAGCAGTACTTC	CASSQGGRPYEQYF
many	.	TRBV6-1	TRBJ1-5	TGTGCCAGCAGCTCCTTAGAAAATCAGCCCCAGCATTTT	CASSSLENQPQHF
.	.	TRBV14	TRBJ2-1	TGTGCCAGCAGCCAAGAGGCCCTCGTGGGGAGTGAGCAGTTCTTC	CASSQEALVGSEQFF
many	.	TRBV29-1	TRBJ2-5	TGCAGCGTTGGCGTGGGAGAGACCCAGTACTTC	CSVGVGETQYF
.	.	TRBV7-2	TRBJ2-3	TGTGCCAGCAGCACGTCTGATACGCAGTATTTT	CASSTSDTQYF
many	.	TRBV2	TRBJ1-2	TGTGCCAGCACCATGGGGGGCTATGGCTACACCTTC	CASTMGGYGYTF
once	.	TRBV20-1	TRBJ2-1	TGCAGTGCAGCAAAGCCCTCCGGGGGCCCTGCCTACAATGAGCAGTTCTTC	CSAAKPSGGPAYNEQFF
few	.	TRBV7-2	TRBJ1-2	TGTGCCAGCAGCCCGCGGTGGGGCCTGAGTGGCTACACCTTC	CASSPRWGLSGYTF
many	.	TRBV19	TRBJ2-1	TGTGCCAGTAGTGGGGACGCCAATGAGCAGTTCTTC	CASSGDANEQFF